This passage covers 3 T cell receptor beta chains from one sample sequenced in a study of blood T cell repertoires in COVID-19. Profiled with immunoSEQ multiplex PCR; TCRdb holds only in-frame clones, not every one. The repertoire includes about 400,000 clones, about 88% of them detected once, and 2.5% to 3.5% sits in the top ten. The sample taken for sequencing was PBMCs or T cells enriched from blood (not recorded which). These receptors came from a woman under 40 who had recovered from COVID-19.

The chain carries TRBV24-1 and TRBJ1-2; 8 positions match TRBD1. Trimming took 4 bases from V and 8 from J; bases not matched to a gene: 5. Germline assignment: CDR1 KGHDR and CDR2 SFDVKD. The CDR3 runs 13 residues. This CDR3 reads CATSDPDREGYTF. The CDR3 DNA sequence: TGTGCCACCAGTGACCCGGACAGGGAAGGCTACACCTTC.

CDR3 residues: CASSLRAGGKWLGGNQPQHF. DNA of the CDR3: TGCGCCAGCAGCCTGAGGGCGGGGGGAAAATGGTTAGGTGGCAATCAGCCCCAGCATTTT. This chain uses TRBV5-1 with TRBJ1-5, with a tentative D call TRBD1 (5 bases). Deletions cut 4 bases from V and 2 bases from J, with 28 bases between. Per germline, CDR1 SGHRS and CDR2 YFSETQ. There are 20 residues in the CDR3.

The sample holds a few counts of this clone. This chain links TRBV19 with TRBJ1-1, with 7 bases lining up with TRBD1. The CDR3 spans 13 residues. In germline, CDR1 is LNHDA, CDR2 SQIVND (reference sequence). The V segment lost 2 bases and the J segment 8 bases; nucleotides outside the gene matches: 5. The CDR3 nucleotides are TGTGCCAGTAGTATAACAGGGGTGAGAGAAGCTTTCTTT. Translating gives CASSITGVREAFF.